These T cell receptor beta chains were read from a single sample in a study of blood T cell repertoires in COVID-19. The assay was immunoSEQ multiplex PCR, and TCRdb's table has in-frame clones only and misses some. The sample contains roughly 300,000 clones, approximately 82% of which appear only once. Specimen: peripheral blood. The receptors were sampled from a woman between 45 and 65 years old with acute or convalescent COVID-19. CDR3s include the opening cysteine and the closing phenylalanine or tryptophan. Each record gives: clone size, J gene, V gene, D gene, CDR3 DNA, CDR3 protein. A D gene is named only where the DNA matches it firmly. Clone size appears in some rows only: once, few, many, or a class for an expanded clone.

size: NA; J: TRBJ2-6; V: TRBV7-9; D: NA; DNA: TGTGCCAGCAGCTTCGCGGGCGGGGCCAACGTCCTGACTTTC; CDR3: CASSFAGGANVLTF
size: NA; J: TRBJ2-5; V: TRBV2; D: NA; DNA: TGTGCCACTTCCGGAGGCCAGCTCGAGACCCAGTACTTC; CDR3: CATSGGQLETQYF
size: NA; J: TRBJ2-5; V: TRBV10-3; D: TRBD2; DNA: TGTGCCATCAGTGCGGCGGGGGGGCAAGAGACCCAGTACTTC; CDR3: CAISAAGGQETQYF
size: NA; J: TRBJ2-3; V: TRBV11-2; D: TRBD2; DNA: TGTGCCAGCAGCTCCCGGGACTATTCCACAGATACGCAGTATTTT; CDR3: CASSSRDYSTDTQYF
size: NA; J: TRBJ2-3; V: TRBV9; D: TRBD2; DNA: TGTGCCAGCACCCTCGGGACTAGCGGCACAGATACGCAGTATTTT; CDR3: CASTLGTSGTDTQYF
size: NA; J: TRBJ1-1; V: TRBV6-5; D: NA; DNA: TGTGCCAGCGTGGGACAGAACACTGAAGCTTTCTTT; CDR3: CASVGQNTEAFF
size: NA; J: TRBJ2-3; V: TRBV5-4; D: NA; DNA: TGTGCCAGCAGCTTGGGAGGCGGCTCCTCAGATACGCAGTATTTT; CDR3: CASSLGGGSSDTQYF
size: NA; J: TRBJ2-5; V: TRBV7-2; D: NA; DNA: TGTGCCAGCAGCTTTTCACAGCAAGAGACCCAGTACTTC; CDR3: CASSFSQQETQYF
size: NA; J: TRBJ1-3; V: TRBV6-6; D: TRBD1; DNA: TGTGCCAGCAGGGACAGGGTGACCGGAAACACCATATATTTT; CDR3: CASRDRVTGNTIYF
size: NA; J: TRBJ2-1; V: TRBV28; D: NA; DNA: TGTGCCAGCAGTTTATTCGGCAGGGGGGCCTACAATGAGCAGTTCTTC; CDR3: CASSLFGRGAYNEQFF
size: NA; J: TRBJ1-1; V: TRBV7-2; D: NA; DNA: TGTGCCAGCAGCTTAGGGGCAACTGAAGCTTTCTTT; CDR3: CASSLGATEAFF
size: NA; J: TRBJ1-1; V: TRBV12-3/TRBV12-4; D: NA; DNA: TGTGCCAGCAGTTTATCGTGGAACACTGAAGCTTTCTTT; CDR3: CASSLSWNTEAFF
size: NA; J: TRBJ2-3; V: TRBV19; D: TRBD2; DNA: TGTGCCAGTAGTATCGAGCGGGGTTATACGCAGTATTTT; CDR3: CASSIERGYTQYF
size: once; J: TRBJ1-2; V: TRBV19; D: TRBD1; DNA: TGTGCCAGTAGTTCCGGACAGGGCTATGGCTACACCTTC; CDR3: CASSSGQGYGYTF
size: NA; J: TRBJ1-2; V: TRBV7-9; D: TRBD1; DNA: TGTGCCAGCAGCATCCCGGGACAGACCTATGGCTACACCTTC; CDR3: CASSIPGQTYGYTF
size: NA; J: TRBJ1-4; V: TRBV5-1; D: NA; DNA: TGCGCCAGCAGCCGGACCGGGATGTCAACTAATGAAAAACTGTTTTTT; CDR3: CASSRTGMSTNEKLFF
size: NA; J: TRBJ1-5; V: TRBV24-1; D: TRBD1; DNA: TGTGCCACCAGAAACCGGGACAGAGACAATCAGCCCCAGCATTTT; CDR3: CATRNRDRDNQPQHF
size: NA; J: TRBJ2-7; V: TRBV30; D: TRBD1; DNA: TGTGCCTGGAGGACAGGGGGTTCCTACGAGCAGTACTTC; CDR3: CAWRTGGSYEQYF